This TCR beta chain was obtained from a study of T cell responses to AZD1222 COVID-19 vaccine. Germline V lookup: CDR1 KGHSH, CDR2 LQKENI. This CDR3 region has 15 residues. Trimming took off 3 bases at V and 2 bases at J, with 13 bases between the two ends. TCRdb keeps only in-frame clones here, not all; method: immunoSEQ multiplex PCR. The sample carries about 130,000 clones, 88% recorded once. J is TRBJ1-2 and V is TRBV18; D is possibly TRBD1 (6 bases). This receptor was taken from an adult in good health. Sequencing used peripheral blood, obtained on day 0 of AZD1222 vaccination. The CDR3 DNA is TGTGCCAGCTCACCCTTACAGGGAGAGAACTATGGCTACACCTTC. Its protein is CASSPLQGENYGYTF.